This is a list of T cell receptor beta chains from one sample in a study of shared clonotypes between healthy human individuals. The assay was immunoSEQ multiplex PCR, and TCRdb's table has in-frame clones only and misses some. The profile covers about 2 million clones, with 85% to 95% appearing a single time and 0.13% taken by the ten largest. The sample taken for sequencing was naive CD4+ T cells sorted from blood. The receptors originated from a man between 18 and 35 years old in good health. The CDR3 runs from the conserved cysteine through the conserved F or W. The D gene is left open where the match is weak. A row's size may be missing; if present it is once, few, many or a size class.

cdr3_nt: TGCGCCAGCAGCCAATGGGAGCGGGGGGCGGGAGATACGCAGTATTTT; cdr3_aa: CASSQWERGAGDTQYF; j_call: TRBJ2-3; d_call: TRBD2; v_call: TRBV4-1; clone_size: .
cdr3_nt: TGTGCCAGCAGCTTGGGTGGGTTTAGCAATCAGCCCCAGCATTTT; cdr3_aa: CASSLGGFSNQPQHF; j_call: TRBJ1-5; d_call: .; v_call: TRBV5-6; clone_size: .
cdr3_nt: TGCGCCAGCAGCCTCCTGGGGGTTAGGGTGAACACTGAAGCTTTCTTT; cdr3_aa: CASSLLGVRVNTEAFF; j_call: TRBJ1-1; d_call: .; v_call: TRBV5-1; clone_size: .
cdr3_nt: TGTGCCACCAGAACGACAGGCAACAACTATGGCTACACCTTC; cdr3_aa: CATRTTGNNYGYTF; j_call: TRBJ1-2; d_call: .; v_call: TRBV15; clone_size: many
cdr3_nt: TGTGCCTCCGCAGTACCCGACAGTTTCCACTCTGGAAACACCATATATTTT; cdr3_aa: CASAVPDSFHSGNTIYF; j_call: TRBJ1-3; d_call: .; v_call: TRBV27; clone_size: .
cdr3_nt: TGTGCCAGCAGTGATCTCTCGACAGGGGGCTCTAGTGAGCAGTACTTC; cdr3_aa: CASSDLSTGGSSEQYF; j_call: TRBJ2-7; d_call: TRBD1; v_call: TRBV6-1; clone_size: .
cdr3_nt: TGCGCCAGCAGTAATCCGGGACAGGGGGTCTACGAGCAGTACTTC; cdr3_aa: CASSNPGQGVYEQYF; j_call: TRBJ2-7; d_call: TRBD1; v_call: TRBV4-1; clone_size: .
cdr3_nt: TGTGCCACCTCGGACAGGGTGGGGCCCTACGAGCAGTACTTC; cdr3_aa: CATSDRVGPYEQYF; j_call: TRBJ2-7; d_call: TRBD1; v_call: TRBV19; clone_size: .
cdr3_nt: TGTGCCAGCAGTTTATCGGTCGGGGTCCGAGATGAAGCTTTCTTT; cdr3_aa: CASSLSVGVRDEAFF; j_call: TRBJ1-1; d_call: .; v_call: TRBV27; clone_size: .
cdr3_nt: TGCAGCGTTGGCAGGGTGACAGATACGCAGTATTTT; cdr3_aa: CSVGRVTDTQYF; j_call: TRBJ2-3; d_call: .; v_call: TRBV29-1; clone_size: .
cdr3_nt: TGCGCCAGCAGCCACAAGGACGGGGCGAGCTCCTATAATTCACCCCTCCACTTT; cdr3_aa: CASSHKDGASSYNSPLHF; j_call: TRBJ1-6; d_call: .; v_call: TRBV4-1; clone_size: .
cdr3_nt: TGTGCCAGCAGTTTACCGACAGGGTGGGGAAACACCATATATTTT; cdr3_aa: CASSLPTGWGNTIYF; j_call: TRBJ1-3; d_call: TRBD1; v_call: TRBV28; clone_size: .
cdr3_nt: TGTGCCTGGAGTATGCTGGGCCTGAATGAAAAACTGTTTTTT; cdr3_aa: CAWSMLGLNEKLFF; j_call: TRBJ1-4; d_call: .; v_call: TRBV30; clone_size: .
cdr3_nt: TGTGCCAGCTCACCTCCCGGGACAGGGGGCTCGATCGAGCAGTACTTC; cdr3_aa: CASSPPGTGGSIEQYF; j_call: TRBJ2-7; d_call: TRBD1; v_call: TRBV18; clone_size: once
cdr3_nt: TGTGCCACGCGAGGTGGTAGCGGGGGTCAATACAATGAGCAGTTCTTC; cdr3_aa: CATRGGSGGQYNEQFF; j_call: TRBJ2-1; d_call: TRBD2; v_call: TRBV5-4; clone_size: .
cdr3_nt: TGTGCCATCAGTTTAGTGCGGGGAACCGGGGAGCTGTTTTTT; cdr3_aa: CAISLVRGTGELFF; j_call: TRBJ2-2; d_call: .; v_call: TRBV10-3; clone_size: .
cdr3_nt: TGTGCCACCCACAGGATGTACTATGGCTACACCTTC; cdr3_aa: CATHRMYYGYTF; j_call: TRBJ1-2; d_call: .; v_call: TRBV6-1; clone_size: .
cdr3_nt: TGTGCCAGCAGCGCTCGGACAGGACGGGAAAAACTGTTTTTT; cdr3_aa: CASSARTGREKLFF; j_call: TRBJ1-4; d_call: TRBD1; v_call: TRBV9; clone_size: .
cdr3_nt: TGTGCCAACGGGGGCGATAGCAATCAGCCCCAGCATTTT; cdr3_aa: CANGGDSNQPQHF; j_call: TRBJ1-5; d_call: .; v_call: TRBV11-3; clone_size: .
cdr3_nt: TGCACCAGCAGCCAAGATTTGGCGAGAGGGGCGGAAAATTCACCCCTCCACTTT; cdr3_aa: CTSSQDLARGAENSPLHF; j_call: TRBJ1-6; d_call: .; v_call: TRBV1; clone_size: .
cdr3_nt: TGTGCCAGCAGCTTAGGCCCTGCTGCTACGGGCCAAGAGACCCAGTACTTC; cdr3_aa: CASSLGPAATGQETQYF; j_call: TRBJ2-5; d_call: .; v_call: TRBV7-2; clone_size: .
cdr3_nt: TGTGCCACCAGAGACCCAGGGGGCGGGGAGAATGAGCAGTTCTTC; cdr3_aa: CATRDPGGGENEQFF; j_call: TRBJ2-1; d_call: TRBD1; v_call: TRBV15; clone_size: .
cdr3_nt: TGCGCCAGCAGCTCTCAGGGTTCCATGAACGAGCAGTACTTC; cdr3_aa: CASSSQGSMNEQYF; j_call: TRBJ2-7; d_call: .; v_call: TRBV5-1; clone_size: .
cdr3_nt: TGCGCCAGCAGCCAAGAACTAGCGGGAGGGCCTTACAATGAGCAGTTCTTC; cdr3_aa: CASSQELAGGPYNEQFF; j_call: TRBJ2-1; d_call: TRBD2; v_call: TRBV4-3; clone_size: .
cdr3_nt: TGCGCCAGCAGCCAAGATGGACAGGAGGGGGAGACCCAGTACTTC; cdr3_aa: CASSQDGQEGETQYF; j_call: TRBJ2-5; d_call: .; v_call: TRBV4-3; clone_size: .
cdr3_nt: TGCGCCAGCAGCTTACTAGCGGGGGGCCCCAATGAGCAGTTCTTC; cdr3_aa: CASSLLAGGPNEQFF; j_call: TRBJ2-1; d_call: TRBD2; v_call: TRBV5-1; clone_size: once
cdr3_nt: TGTGCCAGCAGTCCCCTTGGCAGGGATGGCGGCTACACCTTC; cdr3_aa: CASSPLGRDGGYTF; j_call: TRBJ1-2; d_call: .; v_call: TRBV6-5; clone_size: .